This TCR beta chain emerged from a study of T cell responses to AZD1222 COVID-19 vaccine. The table came from immunoSEQ multiplex PCR; TCRdb's copy has only in-frame clones and leaves some out. The sample lists about 120,000 clones, around nine tenths seen once, with approximately 12% in the top ten. CDR1 is SGDLS and CDR2 is YYNGEE in the germline V gene. The CDR3 covers 15 residues. V was pared by 0 bases and J by 0 bases, with 7 bases between. The TCR comes from an adult in good health. This sample comprised peripheral blood, obtained on day 0 of AZD1222 vaccination. The genes are TRBV9 and TRBJ1-3; a weak D match, TRBD1 (6 bases). CDR3 sequence: CASSVGTASGNTIYF. CDR3 sequence (DNA): TGTGCCAGCAGCGTAGGGACAGCCTCTGGAAACACCATATATTTT.